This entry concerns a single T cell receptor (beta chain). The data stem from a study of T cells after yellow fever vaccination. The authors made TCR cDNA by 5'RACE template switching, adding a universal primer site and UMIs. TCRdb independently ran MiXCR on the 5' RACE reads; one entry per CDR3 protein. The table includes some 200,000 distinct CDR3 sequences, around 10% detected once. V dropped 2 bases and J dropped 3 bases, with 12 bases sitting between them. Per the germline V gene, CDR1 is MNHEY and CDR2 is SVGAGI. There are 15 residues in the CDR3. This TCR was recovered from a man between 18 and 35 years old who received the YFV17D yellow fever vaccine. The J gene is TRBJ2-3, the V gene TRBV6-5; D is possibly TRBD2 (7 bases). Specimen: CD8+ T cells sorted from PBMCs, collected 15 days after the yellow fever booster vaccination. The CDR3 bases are TGTGCCAGCAGTTACATAGGGGGGGGAACAGATACGCAGTATTTT. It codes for CASSYIGGGTDTQYF.